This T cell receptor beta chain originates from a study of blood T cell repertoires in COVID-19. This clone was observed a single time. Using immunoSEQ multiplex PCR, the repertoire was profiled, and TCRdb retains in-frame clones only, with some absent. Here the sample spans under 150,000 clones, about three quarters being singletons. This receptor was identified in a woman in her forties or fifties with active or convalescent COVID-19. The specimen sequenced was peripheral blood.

The chain's CDR3 is CASSSGTSGGVELFF. Here the CDR3 DNA reads TGTGCCAGCAGCTCCGGGACTAGCGGGGGCGTGGAGCTGTTTTTT. The rearrangement links TRBV9 to TRBJ2-2; TRBD2 aligns across 14 bases. J gave up 10 bases and V 4 bases, and 6 bases lay outside the gene matches. CDR1 is SGDLS and CDR2 is YYNGEE in the germline V gene. This CDR3 comprises 15 residues.